The T cell receptor (beta chain) described here comes from a study of T-cell reconstitution after alpha-beta-depleted transplantation in children (dated by TCRdb to 2016 to 2017). For the study in its entirety: Using TCR repertoire profiling, the study followed T-cell immune reconstitution in a quantitative way in children after TCRalphabeta/CD19-depleted allogeneic hematopoietic cell transplantation.

This clonotype was picked up many times. Its target antigen remains unknown. No base-level quality is on record; no much larger clone is a single base apart. The method behind the library was PCR. For sequencing, an Illumina HiSeq 2500 was employed. TCR libraries were prepared with molecular barcoding, using unique molecular identifiers to normalize TCRbeta repertoire quantification. TCRdb applied fastp at Q25 and MiXCR to the public reads, then kept only in-frame beta chains. Rows with a matching CDR3 protein are joined into one entry that keeps the most common DNA and genes. Here the sample has approximately 88,000 distinct CDR3 sequences; 10% to 15% occur a single time. The ten largest clones represent approximately 15% of the sample. The V end loses 6 bases and the J end loses 0 bases, and a stretch of 11 bases separates them. The CDR3, cysteine through phenylalanine, is 14 amino acids long. Only the CDR3 region is kept as DNA, spanning 42 bases read in frame from base 1. In the germline V gene, CDR1 corresponds to SGHTA and CDR2 to FQGNSA.

This chain is built from TRBV7-2 and TRBJ2-5; too little of a D gene remains to name it. The sequencing used PBMCs from the stem cell graft donor, collected from the stem cell graft. This TCR was sampled from a human donor who donated a stem cell graft to a child with inherited bone marrow failure. At the DNA level, the sequence is TGTGCCAGCAGTTTTCTGGGGTACCAAGAGACCCAGTACTTC. Its protein is CASSFLGYQETQYF.